This T cell receptor beta chain was recorded in a study of blood T cell repertoires in COVID-19. The wider study: PBMCs, B-cell-depleted T cells, or T cells were the source of the cDNA or gDNA that made up the material.

From germline, CDR1 is LNHDA and CDR2 SQIVND (reference sequence). The V and J ends lost 3 bases and 9 bases respectively, with 18 bases between them. This CDR3 region has 14 residues. Measured with immunoSEQ multiplex PCR; TCRdb has only the in-frame clones, and not every one. The data contain a few hundred thousand clones, around 82% of them seen just once; the ten biggest clones take up 3.4%. The age range of participants was 18 to 89 years, with residence in about two dozen US areas. This clonotype was obtained from a man aged 50 to 60 who had recovered from COVID-19. Sequencing was done on a sample of PBMCs or T cells enriched from blood (not recorded which). The chain is built from TRBV19 and TRBJ2-7; D is unclear. Here the CDR3 reads CASSINPPETAQYF. The CDR3 region has the DNA TGTGCCAGTAGTATTAACCCCCCTGAAACAGCGCAGTACTTC.